There are a few counts of the clone carrying this T cell receptor (beta chain). This sample was included in a study of technical replicates of blood from a few donors. TCRdb's table, derived via immunoSEQ multiplex PCR, lists solely in-frame clones and lacks some. The sample includes about 69,000 clones, around nine tenths of them seen just once. Germline values: CDR1 MNHEY, CDR2 SVGAGI. This CDR3 has 13 amino acids. V lost 8 bases and J lost 4; bases outside the gene matches: 5. The specimen sequenced was PBMCs. The clonotype was recovered from a human donor in good health. Some clones in this sample may be carry-over from other donors' samples. The genes are TRBV6-5 and TRBJ2-4, with TRBD2 matching 7 bases. The CDR3 sequence is CASGGGNKNIQYF. The CDR3 DNA reads as TGTGCCAGCGGGGGGGGGAATAAAAACATTCAGTACTTC.